The 4 T cell receptor beta chains below come from one sample, sequenced in a study of blood T cell repertoires in COVID-19. The table came from immunoSEQ multiplex PCR; TCRdb's copy has only in-frame clones and leaves some out. The table lists about 160,000 clones, 85% of them singletons. The specimen sequenced was peripheral blood. The receptor source for this set is a human donor with acute or convalescent COVID-19. The donor label of this sample is uncertain.

This clone appeared a few times. This sequence joins TRBV29-1 and TRBJ1-1; D is ambiguous. V lost 7 bases and J 14 bases, leaving 11 bases between the germline ends. The CDR3 is 8 amino acids. Germline V gives CDR1 SQVTM, CDR2 ANQGSEA. The CDR3 DNA reads TGCAGCGCCCCGAGAGGGTTCTTT. This sequence encodes CSAPRGFF.

This rearrangement joins TRBV3-1 (or the pseudogene TRBV3-2) to TRBJ1-2; perhaps TRBD1 as D (6 bases). CDR1 and CDR2 from the germline V gene are LGHDT and YNNKEL (reference sequence). The germline V and J ends were trimmed by 1 base and 8 bases, with 14 bases remaining between them. The CDR3 has 14 amino acids. As DNA, the CDR3 is TGTGCCAGCAGCCAAGTAACAGGGAGAGGAGGCTACACCTTC. Amino acids: CASSQVTGRGGYTF.

The chain employs TRBV3-1 (or the pseudogene TRBV3-2) and TRBJ1-2, with D possibly being TRBD1 (6 bases). CDR3 length equals 14 residues. Trimming cost V 6 bases and J 6 bases, with 17 bases left between them. In germline, CDR1 is LGHDT, CDR2 YNNKEL (reference sequence). CDR3 region: CASRLQGAENGYTF. CDR3 bases: TGTGCCAGCAGACTACAGGGAGCGGAGAATGGCTACACCTTC.

The J gene is TRBJ2-3, the V gene TRBV7-2; 9 nucleotides line up with TRBD2. With V trimmed by 5 bases and J by 0 bases, 12 bases remained unmatched. CDR3 length equals 18 residues. Germline assignment: CDR1 SGHTA and CDR2 FQGNSA. The CDR3 here is CASSPRASGATSTDTQYF. The CDR3 nucleotides are TGTGCCAGCAGCCCTCGTGCTAGCGGGGCAACTAGCACAGATACGCAGTATTTT.